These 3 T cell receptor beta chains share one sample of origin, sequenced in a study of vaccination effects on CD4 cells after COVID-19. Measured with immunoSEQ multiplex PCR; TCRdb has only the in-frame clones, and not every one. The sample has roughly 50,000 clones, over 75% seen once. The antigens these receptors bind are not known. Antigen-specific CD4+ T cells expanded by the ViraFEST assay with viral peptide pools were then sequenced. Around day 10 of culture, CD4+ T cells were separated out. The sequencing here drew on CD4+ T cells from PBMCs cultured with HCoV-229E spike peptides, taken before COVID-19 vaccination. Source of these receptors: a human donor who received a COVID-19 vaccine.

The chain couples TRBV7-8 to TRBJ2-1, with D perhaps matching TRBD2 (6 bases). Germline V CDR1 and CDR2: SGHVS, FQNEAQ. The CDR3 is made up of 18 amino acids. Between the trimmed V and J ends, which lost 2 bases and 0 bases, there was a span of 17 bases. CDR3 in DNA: TGTGCCAGCAGCTTACAGAAAGGGACTGTGAGCTCCTACAATGAGCAGTTCTTC. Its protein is CASSLQKGTVSSYNEQFF. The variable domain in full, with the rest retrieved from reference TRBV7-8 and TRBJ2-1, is GAGVSQSPRYKVAKRGQDVALRCDPISGHVSLFWYQQALGQGPEFLTYFQNEAQLDKSGLPSDRFFAERPEGSVSTLKIQRTQQEDSAVYLCASSLQKGTVSSYNEQFFGPGTRLTVL.

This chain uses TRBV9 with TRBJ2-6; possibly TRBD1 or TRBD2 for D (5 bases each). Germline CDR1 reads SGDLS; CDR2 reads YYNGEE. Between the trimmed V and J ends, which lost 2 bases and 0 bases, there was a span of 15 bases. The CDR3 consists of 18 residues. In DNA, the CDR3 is TGTGCCAGCAGCGTCTACCGGGACGGGTACTCTGGGGCCAACGTCCTGACTTTC. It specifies CASSVYRDGYSGANVLTF.

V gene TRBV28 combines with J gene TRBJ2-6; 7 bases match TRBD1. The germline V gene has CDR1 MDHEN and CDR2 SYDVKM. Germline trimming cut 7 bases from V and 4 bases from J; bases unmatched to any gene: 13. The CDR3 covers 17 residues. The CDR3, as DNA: TGTGCCAGCACCTTACGGGTAGGGGGCGTAGGGGCCAACGTCCTGACTTTC. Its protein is CASTLRVGGVGANVLTF.